Below, 12 T cell receptor beta chains from the same sample are listed, as sequenced in a study of T cell responses to AZD1222 COVID-19 vaccine. Only in-frame clones appear in the TCRdb table, and some are missing; sequencing was by immunoSEQ multiplex PCR. The sample lists some 120,000 clones, 70% to 90% occurring once. The specimen was peripheral blood, collected on day 0 of AZD1222 vaccination. These receptors were taken from an adult in good health.

The DNA of the CDR3 is TGCAGCGTTGACAGGGGGCGGGGTGGCTACACCTTC. Protein product: CSVDRGRGGYTF. This chain links TRBV29-1 with TRBJ1-2; 8 nucleotides line up with TRBD1. Germline CDR1 reads SQVTM; CDR2 reads ANQGSEA. The J segment lost 7 bases and the V segment lost 3 bases, leaving 4 bases of the junction unmatched. The CDR3 spans 12 residues.

The chain employs TRBV30 and TRBJ1-4; D might be TRBD1 (5 bases). V lost 0 bases, J lost 7 bases, and 12 bases lay in between. CDR3 length: 14 residues. Germline CDR1 is GTSNPN and CDR2 is SVGIG (reference sequence). The CDR3 loop reads CAWSVGVGGEKLFF. The DNA of the CDR3 is TGTGCCTGGAGTGTAGGGGTAGGCGGTGAAAAACTGTTTTTT. Full variable domain (missing parts from reference TRBV30 and TRBJ1-4): SQTIHQWPATLVQPVGSPLSLECTVEGTSNPNLYWYRQAAGRGLQLLFYSVGIGQISSEVPQNLSASRPQDRQFILSSKKLLLSDSGFYLCAWSVGVGGEKLFFGSGTQLSVL.

The J gene is TRBJ1-5, the V gene TRBV27; D not certain. Per the germline V gene, CDR1 is MNHEY and CDR2 is SMNVEV (reference sequence). This CDR3 comprises 13 residues. Between the trimmed V and J ends, which lost 5 bases and 4 bases, there was a span of 9 bases. DNA for the CDR3: TGTGCCAGCAGTCTAGTTCCTAATCAGCCCCAGCATTTT. It translates to CASSLVPNQPQHF.

The chain combines TRBV11-3 with TRBJ1-1, with D perhaps matching TRBD1 (5 bases). Germline lookup yields CDR1 SGHNT and CDR2 YENEEA. Trimming removed 5 bases at V and 1 base at J, with 11 bases between. The CDR3 extends over 14 amino acids. The chain's CDR3 is CASSQGNWNTEAFF. The CDR3 DNA is TGTGCCAGCAGCCAGGGCAACTGGAACACTGAAGCTTTCTTT.

This clone was picked up one time. The V and J genes are TRBV6-6 and TRBJ1-2, with a possible D match to TRBD1 (6 bases). The CDR3 sequence is 14 residues long. Germline V gives CDR1 MNHNY, CDR2 SVGAGI (reference sequence). With 6 bases removed from V and 1 base from J, the gap between germline ends came to 12 bases. This CDR3 is CASRNRENNYGYTF. DNA for the CDR3: TGTGCCAGCAGGAACAGGGAGAATAACTATGGCTACACCTTC.

J is TRBJ2-5 and V is TRBV12-5, with 7 bases that match TRBD2. The germline CDR1 and CDR2 sequences are LGHNT and FRNRAP. V lost 6 bases and J lost 0; bases outside the gene matches: 19. The CDR3 totals 19 residues. CDR3 amino acids: CASGPTYTRDAGDQETQYF. The CDR3 region has the DNA TGTGCTAGTGGCCCCACCTATACCCGGGACGCGGGAGACCAAGAGACCCAGTACTTC.

V is TRBV2 and J is TRBJ2-1; TRBD1 matches at 10 bases. The ends lost 2 bases at V and 9 bases at J; junction bases unmatched: 13. The CDR3 runs to 17 residues. Germline V lookup: CDR1 SNHLY, CDR2 FYNNEI. The CDR3: CASSERSGTGALSEQFF. For the CDR3, the DNA is TGTGCCAGCAGTGAAAGATCCGGGACAGGGGCCTTAAGTGAGCAGTTCTTC.

The chain couples TRBV10-3 to TRBJ1-1; 9 bases match TRBD1. Germline V CDR1 and CDR2: ENHRY, SYGVKD. Trimming cost V 10 bases and J 6 bases; bases outside gene matches: 12. This CDR3 contains 14 residues. As DNA, the CDR3 is TGTGCCACCAGGGACAGGGCGAGCCTGTCTGAAGCTTTCTTT. This sequence encodes CATRDRASLSEAFF.

The rearrangement uses TRBV27 and TRBJ1-1; D is unclear. V was pared by 0 bases and J by 3 bases, with 11 bases between. The CDR3 sequence is 15 residues long. The germline V gene encodes CDR1 MNHEY and CDR2 SMNVEV (reference sequence). The CDR3 sequence is CASSLSFWAYTEAFF. Written as DNA, the CDR3 is TGTGCCAGCAGTTTATCGTTCTGGGCGTACACTGAAGCTTTCTTT.

The V call is TRBV13, the J call TRBJ1-2; 12 nucleotides line up with TRBD1. Germline V gene sequence: CDR1 PRHDT, CDR2 FYEKMQ (reference sequence). J lost 6 bases, V lost 5 bases, and 7 bases had no gene match. This CDR3 region has 15 residues. The CDR3 DNA is TGTGCCAGCAGCCCCCAGGGACAGGGGGCGCATGGCTACACCTTC. Translation: CASSPQGQGAHGYTF.

V gene TRBV6-5 combines with J gene TRBJ2-7; the D gene is possibly TRBD2 (6 bases). Germline values: CDR1 MNHEY, CDR2 SVGAGI. V was trimmed by 6 bases and J by 3 bases, leaving 15 bases between them. The CDR3 extends over 14 amino acids. Written as DNA, the CDR3 is TGTGCCAGCAGCTATAGCGGACCGAGCTACGAGCAGTACTTC. It codes for CASSYSGPSYEQYF.

V gene TRBV2 combines with J gene TRBJ2-7; 8 nucleotides match TRBD1. Germline V gives CDR1 SNHLY, CDR2 FYNNEI. V shed 8 bases and J 2 bases; nucleotides not matched to a gene: 5. The CDR3 extends over 13 amino acids. The CDR3 sequence: CASRPDRAYEQYF. The DNA for the CDR3 is TGTGCCAGCCGGCCGGACAGGGCCTACGAGCAGTACTTC.